This TCR beta chain was sequenced during a study of CD8 T cells in Susac syndrome. This CDR3 is built from 16 residues. V was pared by 1 base and J by 7 bases, with 8 bases of the junction left unmatched. Per germline, CDR1 SGHAT and CDR2 FQDESV (reference sequence). RNA in amounts of roughly 0.5 to 1 ug was reverse transcribed with random hexamers. TCRdb used MiXCR to reprocess the immunoSEQ multiplex PCR reads, holding one entry per CDR3 protein. The data show about 120,000 distinct CDR3 sequences, just over 95% seen once. What was sequenced was CD4+ T cells from PBMCs. This chain joins TRBV11-1 and TRBJ2-1; 9 nucleotides match TRBD1. The sequence derives from a human donor with Susac syndrome. This CDR3 reads CASSLGRGQGRNEQFF. CDR3 nucleotide sequence: TGTGCCAGCAGCTTAGGTCGGGGACAGGGTCGAAATGAGCAGTTCTTC.